Presented here are 22 T cell receptor beta chains from one specimen sequenced in a study of vaccination and CD4 T cells after COVID-19. Regarding treatment: approximately nine-day PBMC culture with coronavirus spike peptide pools or control peptides (ViraFEST assay). These receptors are not linked to any known antigen. Sequenced with the Oncomine TCR Beta short-read assay was DNA taken from cultured CD4+ T cells. One entry per CDR3 protein, called by TCRdb with MiXCR from the PCR reads. This table has over 14,000 distinct CDR3 sequences, around 56% appearing once. Sequencing was carried out using CD4+ T cells from blood, cultured in vitro. The receptors were gathered from a human donor who had recovered from COVID-19.

The chain employs TRBV5-1 and TRBJ2-1, with D uncertain. Germline V gene sequence: CDR1 SGHRS, CDR2 YFSETQ. V lost 0 bases to trimming and J lost 0 bases, with 10 bases between them. This CDR3 spans 16 amino acids. CDR3 sequence (DNA): TGCGCCAGCAGCTTGGGCGGCTCCAGCTCCTACAATGAGCAGTTCTTC. This gives the protein CASSLGGSSSYNEQFF.

This clonotype appeared once. The chain combines TRBV9 with TRBJ1-6; D ambiguous. This CDR3 region has 14 residues. Trimming stripped 0 bases from V and 10 bases from J, with 11 bases between. From germline, CDR1 is SGDLS and CDR2 YYNGEE. The CDR3 DNA reads TGTGCCAGCAGCGTAGCGGGAAGAGGGTCACCCCTCCACTTT. It specifies CASSVAGRGSPLHF.

This chain uses TRBV21-1 with TRBJ1-5; the table names TRBD1, a call not compared with the DNA. TRBV21-1 counts as a pseudogene. The CDR3 spans 15 residues. The CDR3 spells CASSIRDRGCQPQHF. The CDR3 bases are TGTGCCAGCAGCATCCGGGACAGGGGATGTCAGCCCCAGCATTTT.

V usage is TRBV4-2 and J usage is TRBJ1-2, with 7 nucleotides matching TRBD1. Trimming at V came to 1 base and at J to 7 bases, leaving 9 bases not matched to a gene. Germline loops: CDR1 LGHNA, CDR2 YNFKEQ. The CDR3 covers 15 residues. For the CDR3, the DNA is TGTGCCAGCAGCCAAGTGTCTGAGGGGGCCGGTGGCTACACCTTC. Residues: CASSQVSEGAGGYTF.

This sequence joins TRBV20-1 and TRBJ2-3; D gene unclear. The ends were cut back, 0 bases at V and 6 bases at J, with 16 bases in the middle. The CDR3 runs 15 residues. Germline assignment: CDR1 DFQATT and CDR2 SNEGSKA (reference sequence). The DNA of the CDR3 is TGCAGTGCTAGAGATTGGGCAGGTTGGGCCGATACGCAGTATTTT. Translation: CSARDWAGWADTQYF.

This clonotype was observed a handful of times. This sequence joins TRBV7-6 and TRBJ2-2; D unresolved. The V gene's germline CDR1 is SGHVS and CDR2 FNYEAQ. The CDR3 is 14 residues long. The germline V and J ends were trimmed by 1 base and 5 bases, with 8 bases remaining between them. The CDR3 coding sequence is TGTGCCAGCAGCTTAGGAGGACGGACCGGGGAGCTGTTTTTT. Its translation is CASSLGGRTGELFF. Complete variable domain (other parts from reference TRBV7-6 and TRBJ2-2): GAGVSQSPRYKVTKRGQDVALRCDPISGHVSLYWYRQALGQGPEFLTYFNYEAQQDKSGLPNDRFSAERPEGSISTLTIQRTEQRDSAMYRCASSLGGRTGELFFGEGSRLTVL.

The rearrangement joins TRBV7-6 to TRBJ2-7; a possible D gene is TRBD2 (5 bases). The CDR3 is made up of 13 amino acids. Germline CDR1 is SGHVS and CDR2 is FNYEAQ. V was shortened by 2 bases and J by 6 bases, with 11 bases between the two germline ends. The CDR3 loop reads CASSLQREGEQYF. CDR3 coding DNA: TGTGCCAGCAGCTTACAGAGGGAAGGCGAGCAGTACTTC.

In nucleotides, the CDR3 is TGTGCCAGTAGTTCTAATGGGGGGAATGGCTACACCTTC. Translation: CASSSNGGNGYTF. The chain combines TRBV19 with TRBJ1-2, with D perhaps TRBD1 (5 bases). The germline gives CDR1 LNHDA, CDR2 SQIVND (reference sequence). This CDR3 is 13 amino acids long. V lost 5 bases to trimming and J lost 6 bases, with 13 bases between them. Drawing the rest from reference TRBV19 and TRBJ1-2, the complete variable domain is DGGITQSPKYLFRKEGQNVTLSCEQNLNHDAMYWYRQDPGQGLRLIYYSQIVNDFQKGDIAEGYSVSREKKESFPLTVTSAQKNPTAFYLCASSSNGGNGYTFGSGTRLTVV.

The genes are TRBV29-1 and TRBJ1-1, with D perhaps TRBD1 (5 bases). The CDR3 is 13 residues long. From germline, CDR1 is SQVTM and CDR2 ANQGSEA. With 6 bases removed from V and 1 base from J, the gap between germline ends came to 12 bases. The CDR3 spells CSVVRAANTEAFF. The DNA for the CDR3 is TGCAGCGTAGTCAGGGCGGCGAACACTGAAGCTTTCTTT.

Only a few counts were recorded for this clonotype. The V and J genes are TRBV6-2 or TRBV6-3 and TRBJ2-5; weak D call: TRBD1 (5 bases). V was trimmed by 0 bases and J by 5 bases, leaving 13 bases between them. Germline CDR1 MNHEY, CDR2 SVGEGT. This CDR3 spans 15 amino acids. In DNA form, the CDR3 reads TGTGCCAGCAGTTACTCGATGGCAGGGTTTGAGACCCAGTACTTC. It translates to CASSYSMAGFETQYF.

The chain employs TRBV20-1 and TRBJ2-1; D gene ambiguous. This CDR3 has 12 residues. V was pared by 0 bases and J by 9 bases, with 9 bases between. The germline V gene encodes CDR1 DFQATT and CDR2 SNEGSKA (reference sequence). CDR3 residues: CSARDRWTEQFF. CDR3 in DNA: TGCAGTGCTAGAGATAGATGGACTGAGCAGTTCTTC.

The chain links TRBV29-1 to TRBJ2-5; unclear D gene. The germline gives CDR1 SQVTM, CDR2 ANQGSEA. This CDR3 is 10 amino acids long. The ends were cut back, 2 bases at V and 5 bases at J, with 3 bases in the middle. CDR3 coding DNA: TGCAGCGTTGAATATGAGACCCAGTACTTC. Protein sequence: CSVEYETQYF.

The table lists this clonotype with a few counts. This chain uses TRBV20-1 with TRBJ1-1; 11 bases agree with TRBD1. Germline CDR1 reads DFQATT; CDR2 reads SNEGSKA (reference sequence). The V gene end was trimmed by 3 bases and the J gene end by 5 bases; junction bases not matched to a gene: 5. CDR3 length: 14 residues. The CDR3 region is CSASRTGGGTEAFF. The DNA for the CDR3 is TGCAGTGCTAGTCGGACAGGGGGCGGGACTGAAGCTTTCTTT.

This clonotype appeared once. The chain carries TRBV25-1 and TRBJ2-7; TRBD2 matches 9 bases. The length of the CDR3 is 14 residues. From germline, CDR1 is MGHDK and CDR2 SYGVNS. V lost 5 bases, J lost 0 bases, and 2 bases stayed unmatched. The CDR3 spells CASSLAGSSYEQYF. DNA of the CDR3: TGTGCCAGCAGTCTAGCGGGAAGCTCCTACGAGCAGTACTTC.

This chain joins TRBV27 and TRBJ2-1, with D perhaps matching TRBD2 (5 bases). This CDR3 contains 14 residues. The germline gives CDR1 MNHEY, CDR2 SMNVEV (reference sequence). The V end lost 8 bases, the J end lost 1 base, and 12 bases lay between the germline ends. CDR3 amino acids: CASSSLASYNEQFF. The CDR3 DNA is TGTGCCAGCTCAAGCCTAGCATCCTACAATGAGCAGTTCTTC.

The rearrangement links TRBV7-3 to TRBJ1-6; a weak D match, TRBD1 (5 bases). Trimming pared 4 bases from V and 9 bases from J, leaving 10 bases between. Per the germline V gene, CDR1 is SGHTA and CDR2 is FQGTGA. The CDR3 sequence is 13 residues long. CDR3 protein: CASSSRGGSPLHF. CDR3 sequence (DNA): TGTGCCAGCAGCTCAAGGGGAGGTTCACCCCTCCACTTT.

The chain links TRBV4-2 to TRBJ1-1; D is undetermined. The CDR3 has 13 residues. CDR1 is LGHNA and CDR2 is YNFKEQ in the germline V gene. Trimming pared 0 bases from V and 7 bases from J, leaving 9 bases between. DNA of the CDR3: TGTGCCAGCAGCCAAGATCCGGGCAGTGAAGCTTTCTTT. Protein sequence: CASSQDPGSEAFF.

This sequence joins TRBV21-1 and TRBJ1-5; the DNA was not compared with TRBD1, the D call given in the table. TRBV21-1 is designated a pseudogene. The CDR3 length is 16 residues. The CDR3 DNA reads TGTGCCAGCCGGGGGACGCCTTACCATAGCAATCAGCCCCAGCATTTT. Residues: CASRGTPYHSNQPQHF.

The V gene is TRBV10-2, the J gene TRBJ2-7; 10 bases fit TRBD2. Germline CDR1 and CDR2: WSHSY and SAAADI. This CDR3 spans 15 amino acids. V lost 3 bases, J lost 6 bases, and 8 bases stayed unmatched. The CDR3 spells CASSDVLAGEGEQYF. CDR3 in DNA: TGCGCCAGCAGTGACGTTCTAGCGGGAGAGGGCGAGCAGTACTTC.

Regarding this clonotype: Germline is not matched at one junction end, which may reflect a read error. The genes are TRBV7-7 and TRBJ2-5, with 7 bases lining up with TRBD1. The germline V gene encodes CDR1 SSHAT and CDR2 FNYEAQ (reference sequence). The CDR3 totals 18 residues. This chain's CDR3 is CASSLGGSGDRGHETQYF. The CDR3, as DNA: TGTGCTAGCAGCTTAGGCGGATCCGGGGACAGAGGCCACGAGACCCAGTACTTC. The full variable domain, its missing parts supplied by reference TRBV7-7 and TRBJ2-5, is GAGVSQSPRYKVTKRGQDVTLRCDPISSHATLYWYQQALGQGPEFLTYFNYEAQPDKSGLPSDRFSAERPEGSISTLTIQRTEQRDSAMYRCASSLGGSGDRGHETQYFGPGTRLLVL.

This chain connects TRBV30 to TRBJ2-2, with 9 bases aligning to TRBD1. The CDR3 is 16 residues long. V trimming: 0 bases; J trimming: 2 bases; junction bases outside the gene matches: 4. The germline CDR1 and CDR2 sequences are GTSNPN and SVGIG (reference sequence). The CDR3 protein is CAWSVLDRGNTGELFF. In DNA form, the CDR3 reads TGTGCCTGGAGTGTATTGGACAGGGGTAACACCGGGGAGCTGTTTTTT.

This chain uses TRBV12-5 with TRBJ1-1, with 7 positions matching TRBD1. With 6 bases clipped from V and 8 bases from J, the junction kept 3 bases outside the gene matches. Germline CDR1 is LGHNT and CDR2 is FRNRAP. The CDR3 is 11 amino acids. CDR3 amino acids: CASGETGEAFF. The CDR3 coding sequence is TGTGCTAGTGGGGAGACAGGGGAAGCTTTCTTT.